This T cell receptor beta chain appears in the sequencing data of a study of blood T cells in healthy people across ages. Regarding the study as a whole: Since the PBMCs were unsorted, naive and antigen-experienced cells could not be conclusively compared.

Every donor gave about 9 milliliters of peripheral blood. PCR was performed a second time for roughly 7 to 12 cycles using a sample-barcoded 5' primer and a J-beta primer mix. MiXCR was run by TCRdb on the 5' RACE reads, yielding one entry per CDR3 protein. The repertoire consists of more than 1.4 million distinct CDR3 sequences, with 35% to 45% occurring once and the leading ten covering around 8%. On this clonotype: The antigen remains unidentified.

This TCR was recovered from a woman under 30 in good health. Sequencing input: blood.

CDR3 DNA sequence: TGTGCCAGCAGCAAAGACGCAAGTAGTGGCTCCTACAATGAGCAGTTCTTC. Protein product: CASSKDASSGSYNEQFF. J is TRBJ2-1 and V is TRBV21-1. TRBV21-1 is a documented pseudogene. The CDR3 spans 17 residues.